This section outlines one T cell receptor (beta chain) sequence together with its context. Its target is unknown. This sample is drawn from a study of cytomegalovirus exposure and HLA in healthy donors. Background on the study: The roughly 120 validation repertoires used the same platform as the roughly 720 first-cohort repertoires (as reported by a later analysis).

V lost 1 base and J lost 0, with 6 bases in between. CDR3 length: 14 amino acids. Germline V CDR1 and CDR2: SGHNT, YYREEE (reference sequence). Study observations and caveats: The classifier reportedly diagnosed cytomegalovirus status with high sensitivity and specificity. Rare sequences made up most TCRs, while some public TCRs were found in many donors. The authors enumerated over 150 TCR beta chains as linked to cytomegalovirus.

Only in-frame clones appear in the TCRdb table, and some are missing; sequencing was by immunoSEQ multiplex PCR. In the table there are 55,000 to 70,000 clones, around 93% of which are singletons. The source of this sequence is a man aged 18 to 29 in good health and CMV-seronegative. The sample comprised PBMCs. V and J are TRBV5-4 and TRBJ2-3, with D hard to call. The CDR3 protein is CASSLTASTDTQYF. CDR3 coding DNA: TGTGCCAGCAGCTTGACAGCCAGCACAGATACGCAGTATTTT.